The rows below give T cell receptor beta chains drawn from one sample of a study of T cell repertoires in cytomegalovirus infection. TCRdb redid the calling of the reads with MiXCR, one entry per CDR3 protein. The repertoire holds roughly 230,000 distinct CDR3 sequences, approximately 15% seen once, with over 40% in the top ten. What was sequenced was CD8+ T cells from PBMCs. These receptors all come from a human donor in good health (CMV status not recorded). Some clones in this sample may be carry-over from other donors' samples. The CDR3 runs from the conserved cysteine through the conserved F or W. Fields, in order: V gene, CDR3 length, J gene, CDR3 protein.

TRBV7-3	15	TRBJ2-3	CASSLTPVDSDTQYF
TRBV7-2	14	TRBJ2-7	CASSLGQLTYEQYF
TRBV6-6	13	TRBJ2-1	CASSYDLGNEQFF
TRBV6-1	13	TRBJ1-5	CASSPVEDQPQHF
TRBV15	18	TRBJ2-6	CATSRVAGSSSGANVLTF
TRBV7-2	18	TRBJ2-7	CASSLAFGRGLRSYEQYF
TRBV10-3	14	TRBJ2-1	CAISEFEEDNEQFF
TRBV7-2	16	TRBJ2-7	CASSAGLAGGSWEQYF
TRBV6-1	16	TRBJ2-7	CASSYLTSGGIYEQYF
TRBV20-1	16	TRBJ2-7	CSARDKGVESVAEQYF
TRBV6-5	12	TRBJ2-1	CASSYSGHEQFF
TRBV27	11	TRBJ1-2	CASRGIRGYTF
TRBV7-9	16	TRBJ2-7	CASSLGAGKGKGEQYF
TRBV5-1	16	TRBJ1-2	CASSLTSGYDPHGYTF
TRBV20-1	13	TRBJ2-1	CSARVSGVREQFF
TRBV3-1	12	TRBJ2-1	CASSQGYNEQFF
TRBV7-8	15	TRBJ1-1	CASSRDWTANTEAFF
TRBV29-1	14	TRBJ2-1	CSAIRAEEHNEQFF
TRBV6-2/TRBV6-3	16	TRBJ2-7	CASSYLGLAEPYEQYF
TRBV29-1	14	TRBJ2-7	CSVEGTGATHEQYF
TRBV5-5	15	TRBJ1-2	CASSGGTGDLGGYTF
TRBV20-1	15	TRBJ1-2	CSARYPGQGVRGYTF
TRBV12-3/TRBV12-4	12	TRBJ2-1	CASSFPSDEQFF
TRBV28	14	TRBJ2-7	CASSLLGSNYEQYF
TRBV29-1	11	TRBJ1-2	CSATVAYGYTF
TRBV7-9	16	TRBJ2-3	CASSSRGAGITDTQYF
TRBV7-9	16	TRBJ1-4	CASSTDKPPTNEKLFF
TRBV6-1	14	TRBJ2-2	CASTRTGDTRELFF
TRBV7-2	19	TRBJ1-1	CASSLGLGGAQGLGTEAFF
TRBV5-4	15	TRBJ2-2	CASSLGGLGDGELFF
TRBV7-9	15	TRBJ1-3	CASSLIALSGNTIYF
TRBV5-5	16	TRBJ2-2	CASSLSSRGHTGELFF
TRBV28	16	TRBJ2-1	CASSLVSGQGDNEQFF
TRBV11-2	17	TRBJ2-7	CASSLEYSGTTLEEQYF
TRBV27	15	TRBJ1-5	CASRGGGGINQPQHF
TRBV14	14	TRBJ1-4	CASSPQGTNEKLFF
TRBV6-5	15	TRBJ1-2	CASSRTGGGDYGYTF
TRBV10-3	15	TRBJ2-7	CAFSGYRDRTYEQYF
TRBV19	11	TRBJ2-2	CASSINWELFF
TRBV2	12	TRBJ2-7	CASTGEFYEQYF
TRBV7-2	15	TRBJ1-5	CASSWTGSSNQPQHF
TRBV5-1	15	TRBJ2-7	CASSGGDRVTHEQYF
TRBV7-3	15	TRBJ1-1	CASSLTGSGNTEAFF
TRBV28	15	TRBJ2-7	CASRDREFSQDEQYF
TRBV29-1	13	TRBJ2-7	CSVTGTDSYEQYF
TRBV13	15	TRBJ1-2	CASSRGTYQIYGYTF
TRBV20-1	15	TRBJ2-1	CSARDFSGARNEQFF
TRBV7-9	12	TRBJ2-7	CASSQGLREQYF
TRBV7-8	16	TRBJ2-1	CASSLGLAASYNEQFF
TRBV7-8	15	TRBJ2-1	CASSLGLAGYNEQFF
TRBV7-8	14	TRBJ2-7	CASSLARAEYEQYF
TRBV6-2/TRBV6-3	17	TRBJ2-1	CASSFHRGLGLYNEQFF
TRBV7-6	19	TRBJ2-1	CASSPRFGGRSTSYNEQFF
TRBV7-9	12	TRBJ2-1	CASSLSWNEQFF